This paragraph covers one TCR beta chain sequence. No antigen is known for it. This sample is part of a study of cytomegalovirus exposure and HLA in healthy donors. Whole-study results and caveats: TCR beta chains associated with HLA were, in a later analysis, more clonally expanded than equally common others. Segments of the TCR beta V type were, in most cases, productive about 87% or about 30% of the time in an earlier analysis. Despite most TCR sequences being rare, some public TCRs occurred in many donors.

Germline CDR1 and CDR2: SGHTA and FQGNSA. The CDR3 extends over 13 amino acids. Trimming took off 4 bases at V and 8 bases at J, with 14 bases between the two ends. The PCR ran on 60 Vbeta and 13 Jbeta primers. Sequenced by immunoSEQ multiplex PCR; TCRdb stores in-frame clones only, minus some. The top ten clones hold 0.075% to 0.1% of a sample with about 200,000 clones, about four fifths of them seen once. The genes are TRBV7-2 and TRBJ1-1; TRBD1 is a possible D gene (6 bases). This TCR was recovered from a boy aged 2-9 years in good health and CMV-seronegative. What was sequenced was PBMCs. CDR3 amino acids: CASSSYREGEAFF. The CDR3 bases are TGTGCCAGCAGCTCCTACAGGGAGGGGGAAGCTTTCTTT.